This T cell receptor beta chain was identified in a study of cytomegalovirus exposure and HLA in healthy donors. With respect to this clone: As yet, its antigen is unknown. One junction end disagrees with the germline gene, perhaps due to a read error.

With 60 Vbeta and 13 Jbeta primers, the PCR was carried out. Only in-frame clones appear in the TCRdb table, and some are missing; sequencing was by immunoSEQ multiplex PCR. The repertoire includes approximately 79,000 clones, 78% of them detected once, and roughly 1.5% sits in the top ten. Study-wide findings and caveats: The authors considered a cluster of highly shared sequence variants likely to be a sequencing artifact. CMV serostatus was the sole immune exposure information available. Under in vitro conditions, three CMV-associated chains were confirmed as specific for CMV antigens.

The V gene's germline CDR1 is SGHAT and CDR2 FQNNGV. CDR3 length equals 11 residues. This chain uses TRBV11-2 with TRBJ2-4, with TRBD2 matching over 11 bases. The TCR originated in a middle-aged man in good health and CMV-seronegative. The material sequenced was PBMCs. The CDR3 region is CASSMTSGKSF. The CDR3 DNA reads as TGTGCCAGCAGCATGACTAGCGGGAAGTCTTTC.